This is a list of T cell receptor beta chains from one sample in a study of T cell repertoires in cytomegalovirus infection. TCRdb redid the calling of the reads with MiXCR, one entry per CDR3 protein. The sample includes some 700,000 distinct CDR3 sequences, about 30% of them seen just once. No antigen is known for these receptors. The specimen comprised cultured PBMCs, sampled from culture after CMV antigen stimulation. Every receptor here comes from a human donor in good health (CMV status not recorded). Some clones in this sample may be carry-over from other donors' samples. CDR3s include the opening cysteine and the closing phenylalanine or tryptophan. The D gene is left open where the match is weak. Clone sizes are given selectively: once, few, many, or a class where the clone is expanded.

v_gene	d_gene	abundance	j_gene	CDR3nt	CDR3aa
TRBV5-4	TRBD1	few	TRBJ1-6	TGTGCCAGCAGCTCCTTACCTTCTGGACAGGGCGGTTCACCCCTCCACTTT	CASSSLPSGQGGSPLHF
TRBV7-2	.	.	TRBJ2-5	TGTGCCAGCAGCTACCTCGGGGGAAGGGAGACCCAGTACTTC	CASSYLGGRETQYF
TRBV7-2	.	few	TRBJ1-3	TGTGCCAGCAGCCCCAGGACGGCGAGCTCTGGAAACACCATATATTTT	CASSPRTASSGNTIYF
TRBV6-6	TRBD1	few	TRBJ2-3	TGTGCCAGCAGTCAAGCCGGGACAGGGGGCACAGATACGCAGTATTTT	CASSQAGTGGTDTQYF
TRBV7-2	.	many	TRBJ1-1	TGTGCCAGCAGCTCCCGGGGGGGGGGGAACACTGAAGCTTTCTTT	CASSSRGGGNTEAFF
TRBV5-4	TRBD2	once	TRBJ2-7	TGTGCCAGCAGCTTACTAGCGGGGAGGCAGTACTTC	CASSLLAGRQYF
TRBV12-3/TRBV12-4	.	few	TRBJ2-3	TGTGCCAGCAGCCCGACGGCGGGTTTTGGCACAGATACGCAGTATTTT	CASSPTAGFGTDTQYF
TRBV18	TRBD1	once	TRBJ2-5	TGTGCCAGCTCACGGGGACAGGGGAGGCAAGAGACCCAGTACTTC	CASSRGQGRQETQYF
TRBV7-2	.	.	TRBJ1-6	TGTGCCAGCCAAAACAGGGTGGGATATAATTCACCCCTCCACTTT	CASQNRVGYNSPLHF
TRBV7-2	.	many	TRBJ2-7	TGTGCCAGCAGCTCAGTCGTGGGAGGCACCTACGAGCAGTACTTC	CASSSVVGGTYEQYF
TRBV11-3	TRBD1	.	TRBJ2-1	TGTGCCAGCAGCTCTCGGACAGGGCGGTGGAATGAGCAGTTCTTC	CASSSRTGRWNEQFF
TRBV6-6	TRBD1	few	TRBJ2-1	TGTGCCAGCAGTTATACCATGTCGGGACAGGGTAGTCGGGAGCAGTTCTTC	CASSYTMSGQGSREQFF
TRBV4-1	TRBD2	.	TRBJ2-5	TGCGCCAGCAGTCAACCGGGACTAGCGGTTTCTGGAGAGACCCAGTACTTC	CASSQPGLAVSGETQYF
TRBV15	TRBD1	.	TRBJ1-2	TGTGCCACCAGCACTAGACAGGGGCAAGTCGGCTACACCTTC	CATSTRQGQVGYTF
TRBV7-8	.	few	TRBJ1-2	TGTGCCAGCAGCCCCCCTACAAGGATTTATGGCTACACCTTC	CASSPPTRIYGYTF
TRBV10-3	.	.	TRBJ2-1	TGTGCCATCAGTGAGCGGGATATAAATGAGCAGTTCTTC	CAISERDINEQFF
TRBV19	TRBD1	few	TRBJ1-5	TGTGCCAGTACCTCGGATCAGGGGGCCCAGCATTTT	CASTSDQGAQHF
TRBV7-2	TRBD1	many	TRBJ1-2	TGTGCCAGCAGCTTTCCGGGACAGGGTTTCGGCTACACCTTC	CASSFPGQGFGYTF
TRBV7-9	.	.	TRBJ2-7	TGTGCCAGCAGCTTAGCAACAGATAGCTCCTACGAGCAGTACTTC	CASSLATDSSYEQYF